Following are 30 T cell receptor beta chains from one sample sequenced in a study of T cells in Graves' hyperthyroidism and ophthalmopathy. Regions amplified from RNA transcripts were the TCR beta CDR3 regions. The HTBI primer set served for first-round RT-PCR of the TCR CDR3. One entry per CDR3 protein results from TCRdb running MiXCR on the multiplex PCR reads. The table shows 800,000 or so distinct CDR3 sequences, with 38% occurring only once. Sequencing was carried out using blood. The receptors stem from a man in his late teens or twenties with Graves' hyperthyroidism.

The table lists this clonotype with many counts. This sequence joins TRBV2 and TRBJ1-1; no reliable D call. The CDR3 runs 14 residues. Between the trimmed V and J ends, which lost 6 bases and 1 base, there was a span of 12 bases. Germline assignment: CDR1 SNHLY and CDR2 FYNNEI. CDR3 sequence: CASRVLGPNTEAFF. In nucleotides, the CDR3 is TGTGCCAGCAGGGTACTCGGGCCGAACACTGAAGCTTTCTTT. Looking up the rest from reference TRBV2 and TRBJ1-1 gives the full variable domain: EPEVTQTPSHQVTQMGQEVILRCVPISNHLYFYWYRQILGQKVEFLVSFYNNEISEKSEIFDDQFSVERPDGSNFTLKIRSTKLEDSAMYFCASRVLGPNTEAFFGQGTRLTVV.

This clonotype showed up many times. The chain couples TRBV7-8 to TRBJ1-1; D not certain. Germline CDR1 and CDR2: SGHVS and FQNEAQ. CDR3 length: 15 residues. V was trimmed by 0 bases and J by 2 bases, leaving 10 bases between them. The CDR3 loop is CASSLAAGYNTEAFF. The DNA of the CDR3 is TGTGCCAGCAGCTTAGCGGCAGGCTATAACACTGAAGCTTTCTTT. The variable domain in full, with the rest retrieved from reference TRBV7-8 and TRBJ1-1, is GAGVSQSPRYKVAKRGQDVALRCDPISGHVSLFWYQQALGQGPEFLTYFQNEAQLDKSGLPSDRFFAERPEGSVSTLKIQRTQQEDSAVYLCASSLAAGYNTEAFFGQGTRLTVV.

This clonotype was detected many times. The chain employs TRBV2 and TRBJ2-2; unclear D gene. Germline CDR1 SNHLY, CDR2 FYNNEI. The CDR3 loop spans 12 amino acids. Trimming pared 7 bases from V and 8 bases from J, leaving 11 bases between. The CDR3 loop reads CASTPSLGELFF. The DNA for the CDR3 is TGTGCCAGCACCCCGTCCTTGGGGGAGCTGTTTTTT.

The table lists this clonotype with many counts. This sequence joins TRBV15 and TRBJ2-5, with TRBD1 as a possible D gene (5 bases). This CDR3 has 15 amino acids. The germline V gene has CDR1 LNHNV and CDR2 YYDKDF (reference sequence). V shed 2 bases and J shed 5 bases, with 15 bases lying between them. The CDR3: CATSRLAQGRETQYF. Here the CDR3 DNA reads TGTGCCACCAGCAGACTCGCCCAGGGAAGGGAGACCCAGTACTTC.

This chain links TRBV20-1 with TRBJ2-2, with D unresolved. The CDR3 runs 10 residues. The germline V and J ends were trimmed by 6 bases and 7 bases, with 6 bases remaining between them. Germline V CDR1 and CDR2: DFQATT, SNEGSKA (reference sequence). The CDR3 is CSAFSGELFF. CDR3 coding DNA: TGCAGTGCCTTTAGCGGGGAGCTGTTTTTT.

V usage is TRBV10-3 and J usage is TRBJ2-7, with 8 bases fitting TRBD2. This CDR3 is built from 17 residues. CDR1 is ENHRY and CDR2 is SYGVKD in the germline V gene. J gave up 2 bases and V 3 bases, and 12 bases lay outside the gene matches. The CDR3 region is CAISDSREAGAPYEQYF. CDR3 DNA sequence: TGTGCCATCAGTGACAGCAGGGAAGCGGGAGCCCCCTACGAGCAGTACTTC.

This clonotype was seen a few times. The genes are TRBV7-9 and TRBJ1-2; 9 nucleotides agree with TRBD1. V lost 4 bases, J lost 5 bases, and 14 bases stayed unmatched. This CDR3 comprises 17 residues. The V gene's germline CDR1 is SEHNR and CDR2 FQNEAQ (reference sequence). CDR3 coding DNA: TGTGCCAGCAGCTCATACAGGGGGCCCCAGAGGGAGTATGGCTACACCTTC. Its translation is CASSSYRGPQREYGYTF.

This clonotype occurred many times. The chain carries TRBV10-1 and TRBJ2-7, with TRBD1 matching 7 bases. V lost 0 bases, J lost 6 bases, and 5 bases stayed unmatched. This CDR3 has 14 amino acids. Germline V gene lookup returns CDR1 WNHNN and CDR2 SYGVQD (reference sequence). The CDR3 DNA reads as TGCGCCAGCAGTGAGTCGCCCAGGGGGAGCGAGCAGTACTTC. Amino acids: CASSESPRGSEQYF.

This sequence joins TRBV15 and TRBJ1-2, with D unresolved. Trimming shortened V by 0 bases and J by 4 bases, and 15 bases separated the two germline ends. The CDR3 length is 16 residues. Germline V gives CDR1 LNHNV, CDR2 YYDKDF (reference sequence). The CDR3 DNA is TGTGCCACCAGCAGAGAACGTAGCAGGTCTGGCTATGGCTACACCTTC. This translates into CATSRERSRSGYGYTF.

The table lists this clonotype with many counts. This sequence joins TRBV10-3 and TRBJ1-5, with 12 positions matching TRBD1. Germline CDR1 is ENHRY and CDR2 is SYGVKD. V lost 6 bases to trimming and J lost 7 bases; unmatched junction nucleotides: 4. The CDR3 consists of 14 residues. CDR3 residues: CAIRSGTGGQPQHF. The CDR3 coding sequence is TGTGCCATCAGATCCGGGACAGGGGGCCAGCCCCAGCATTTT.

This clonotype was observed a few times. The CDR3, as DNA: TGTGCCAGCAGTAGTGACAGCCACCAAGAGACCCAGTACTTC. Protein sequence: CASSSDSHQETQYF. The chain has TRBV6-5 and TRBJ2-5, with a possible D match to TRBD1 (5 bases). The CDR3 contains 14 residues. CDR1 and CDR2 (germline): MNHEY, SVGAGI. Trimming pared 5 bases from V and 0 bases from J, leaving 10 bases between.

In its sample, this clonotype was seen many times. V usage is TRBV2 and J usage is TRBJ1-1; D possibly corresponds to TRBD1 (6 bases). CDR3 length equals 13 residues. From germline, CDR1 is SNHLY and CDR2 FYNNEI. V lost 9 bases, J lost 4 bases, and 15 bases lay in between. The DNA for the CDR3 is TGTGCCAGTGGGGCAGGGGAAACCACTGAAGCTTTCTTT. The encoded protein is CASGAGETTEAFF.

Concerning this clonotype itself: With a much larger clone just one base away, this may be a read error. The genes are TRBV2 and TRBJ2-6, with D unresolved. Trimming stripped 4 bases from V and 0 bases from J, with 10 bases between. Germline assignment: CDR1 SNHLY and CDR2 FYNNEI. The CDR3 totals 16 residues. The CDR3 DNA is TGTGCCAGCAGTGCAGTAATGGGCTCTGGGGCCAACGTCCTGACTTTC. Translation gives CASSAVMGSGANVLTF.

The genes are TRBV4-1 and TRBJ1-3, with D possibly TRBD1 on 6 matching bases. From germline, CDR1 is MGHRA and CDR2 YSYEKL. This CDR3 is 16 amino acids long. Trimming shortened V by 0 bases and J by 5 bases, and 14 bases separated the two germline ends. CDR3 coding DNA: TGCGCCAGCAGCCAAGAAGGTCCAGGGGAACGAAACACCATATATTTT. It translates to CASSQEGPGERNTIYF.

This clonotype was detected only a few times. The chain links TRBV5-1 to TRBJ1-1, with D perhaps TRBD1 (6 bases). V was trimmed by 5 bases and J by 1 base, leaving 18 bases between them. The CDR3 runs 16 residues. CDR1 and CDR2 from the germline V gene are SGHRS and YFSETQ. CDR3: CASSDGQRSWNTEAFF. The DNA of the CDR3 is TGCGCCAGCAGTGATGGACAGCGCTCCTGGAACACTGAAGCTTTCTTT.

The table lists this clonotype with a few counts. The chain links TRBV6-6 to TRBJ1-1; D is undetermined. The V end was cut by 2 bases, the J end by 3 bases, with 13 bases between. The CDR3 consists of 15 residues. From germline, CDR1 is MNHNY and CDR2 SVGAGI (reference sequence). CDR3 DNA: TGTGCCAGCAGTTACGTGGAGGGTGAGGACACTGAAGCTTTCTTT. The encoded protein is CASSYVEGEDTEAFF.

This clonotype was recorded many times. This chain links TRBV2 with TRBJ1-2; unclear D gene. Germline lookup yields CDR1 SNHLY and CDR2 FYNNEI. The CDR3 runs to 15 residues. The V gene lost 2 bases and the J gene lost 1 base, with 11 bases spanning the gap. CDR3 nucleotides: TGTGCCAGCAGTGAATGGTTAGCGAATAACTATGGCTACACCTTC. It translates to CASSEWLANNYGYTF.

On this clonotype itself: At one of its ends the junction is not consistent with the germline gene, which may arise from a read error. The CDR3 loop reads CASSLLQISYGYTF. CDR3 DNA: TGCGCCAGCAGCCTCCTACAGATTAGCTATGGCTACACCTTC. This chain uses TRBV7-3 with TRBJ1-2; no firm D call. Per germline, CDR1 SGHTA and CDR2 FQGTGA. There are 14 residues in the CDR3.

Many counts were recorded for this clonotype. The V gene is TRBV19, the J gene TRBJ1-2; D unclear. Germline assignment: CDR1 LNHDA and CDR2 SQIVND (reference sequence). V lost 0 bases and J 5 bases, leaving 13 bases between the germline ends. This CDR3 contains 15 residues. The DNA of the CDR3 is TGTGCCAGTAGTATAGACGACGGGATGAGATATGGCTACACCTTC. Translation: CASSIDDGMRYGYTF. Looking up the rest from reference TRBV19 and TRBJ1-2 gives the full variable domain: DGGITQSPKYLFRKEGQNVTLSCEQNLNHDAMYWYRQDPGQGLRLIYYSQIVNDFQKGDIAEGYSVSREKKESFPLTVTSAQKNPTAFYLCASSIDDGMRYGYTFGSGTRLTVV.

As DNA, the CDR3 is TGTGCCAGCATGCGGTACACCGGTAGATCTAACTATGGCTACACCTTC. Residues: CASMRYTGRSNYGYTF. This chain joins TRBV2 and TRBJ1-2; D is ambiguous. The CDR3 is 16 residues long. V lost 7 bases and J lost 0, with 18 bases in between. Germline CDR1 reads SNHLY; CDR2 reads FYNNEI.

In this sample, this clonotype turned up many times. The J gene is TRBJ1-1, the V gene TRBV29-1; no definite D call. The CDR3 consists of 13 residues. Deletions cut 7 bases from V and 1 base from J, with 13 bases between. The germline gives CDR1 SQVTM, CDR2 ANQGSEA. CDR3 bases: TGCAGCGCAGATCAGACGGGGAACACTGAAGCTTTCTTT. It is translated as CSADQTGNTEAFF.

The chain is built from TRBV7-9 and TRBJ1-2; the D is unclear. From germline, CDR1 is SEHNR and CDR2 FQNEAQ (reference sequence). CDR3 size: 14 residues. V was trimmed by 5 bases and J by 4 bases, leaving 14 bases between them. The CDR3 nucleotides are TGTGCCAGCAGCCCCCGGCTTGTAAGCTATGGCTACACCTTC. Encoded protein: CASSPRLVSYGYTF.

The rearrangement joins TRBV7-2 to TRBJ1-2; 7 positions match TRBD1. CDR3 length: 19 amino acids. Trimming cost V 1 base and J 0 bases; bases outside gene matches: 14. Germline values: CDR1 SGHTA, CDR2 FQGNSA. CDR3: CASSLVLGTAIQANYGYTF. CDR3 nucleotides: TGTGCCAGCAGCTTAGTTTTGGGGACAGCGATCCAAGCTAACTATGGCTACACCTTC.

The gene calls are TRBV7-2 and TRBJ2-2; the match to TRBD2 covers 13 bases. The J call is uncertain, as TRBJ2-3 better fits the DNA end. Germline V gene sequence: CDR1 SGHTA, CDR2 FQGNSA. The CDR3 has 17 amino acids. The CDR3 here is CASSSITSGRAPDTQYF. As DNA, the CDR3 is TGTGCCAGCAGCTCCATAACTAGCGGGAGGGCCCCTGATACGCAGTATTTT.

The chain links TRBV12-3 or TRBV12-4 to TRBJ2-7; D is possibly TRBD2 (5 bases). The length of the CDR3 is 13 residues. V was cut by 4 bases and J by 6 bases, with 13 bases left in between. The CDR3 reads CASSSSNSAEQYF. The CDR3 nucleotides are TGTGCCAGCAGTTCCTCTAATAGCGCCGAGCAGTACTTC.

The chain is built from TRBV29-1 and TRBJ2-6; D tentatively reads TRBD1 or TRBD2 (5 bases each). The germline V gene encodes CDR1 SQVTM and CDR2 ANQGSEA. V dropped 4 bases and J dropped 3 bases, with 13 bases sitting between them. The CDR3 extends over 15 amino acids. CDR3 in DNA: TGCAGCGTTGGCCCCGGGACGAATGGGGCCAACGTCCTGACTTTC. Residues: CSVGPGTNGANVLTF.

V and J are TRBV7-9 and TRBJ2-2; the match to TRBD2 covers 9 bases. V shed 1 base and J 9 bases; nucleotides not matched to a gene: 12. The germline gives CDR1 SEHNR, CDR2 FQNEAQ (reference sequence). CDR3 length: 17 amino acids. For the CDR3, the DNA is TGTGCCAGCAGCTTAGATGGACCGGGACTAGCCTATAGGGAGCTGTTTTTT. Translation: CASSLDGPGLAYRELFF.

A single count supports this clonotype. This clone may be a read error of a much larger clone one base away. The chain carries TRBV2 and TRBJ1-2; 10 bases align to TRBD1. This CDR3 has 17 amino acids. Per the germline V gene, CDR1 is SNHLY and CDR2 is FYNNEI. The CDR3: CASSTPGQGYTYYGNTF. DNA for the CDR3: TGTGCCAGCAGCACCCCGGGACAGGGGTATACTTACTATGGCAACACCTTC.

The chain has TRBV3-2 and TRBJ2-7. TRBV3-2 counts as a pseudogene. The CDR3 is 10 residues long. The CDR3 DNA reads TGTGCCAGCACCAACTACGAGCAGTACTTC. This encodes CASTNYEQYF.

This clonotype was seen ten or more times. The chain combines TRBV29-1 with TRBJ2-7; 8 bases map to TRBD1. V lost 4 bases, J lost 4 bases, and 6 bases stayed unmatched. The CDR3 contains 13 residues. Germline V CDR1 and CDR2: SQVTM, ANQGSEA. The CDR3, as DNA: TGCAGCGTTGTCCGGACAGGGAGTTACGAGCAGTACTTC. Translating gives CSVVRTGSYEQYF.